These 6 T cell receptor beta chains share one sample of origin, sequenced in a study of T cells in Graves' hyperthyroidism and ophthalmopathy. TCR beta CDR3 sequences were amplified from RNA transcripts. During a first-round RT-PCR of the TCR CDR3, the HTBI primer set was used. MiXCR, applied by TCRdb to the multiplex PCR reads, yields one record per CDR3 protein. The repertoire holds under 450,000 distinct CDR3 sequences, with around an eighth as singletons. The sample was blood. The receptors come from a man aged 30-40 years with Graves' hyperthyroidism that later progressed to Graves' ophthalmopathy.

The V gene is TRBV6-2 or TRBV6-3, the J gene TRBJ2-7; 7 bases are shared with TRBD1. The CDR3 length is 14 residues. The ends lost 7 bases at V and 0 bases at J; junction bases unmatched: 6. Germline values: CDR1 MNHEY, CDR2 SVGEGT. CDR3 coding DNA: TGTGCCAGCAATCCCGACAGGGTCTCCTACGAGCAGTACTTC. Its translation: CASNPDRVSYEQYF.

This clonotype has only a few counts. The chain uses TRBV5-1 and TRBJ1-2; 10 positions agree with TRBD1. This CDR3 contains 15 residues. J gave up 4 bases and V 4 bases, and 7 bases lay outside the gene matches. The V gene's germline CDR1 is SGHRS and CDR2 YFSETQ. The DNA for the CDR3 is TGCGCCAGCAGCAGAACTGGACAGGGGGTCTATGGCTACACCTTC. Translation gives CASSRTGQGVYGYTF.

This clonotype was counted a few times. V is TRBV18 and J is TRBJ2-5; 12 bases are a match to TRBD1. There are 15 residues in the CDR3. CDR1 and CDR2 from the germline V gene are KGHSH and LQKENI. Trimming cost V 3 bases and J 6 bases; bases outside gene matches: 5. The chain's CDR3 is CASSPGTGGIKTQYF. The CDR3 region has the DNA TGTGCCAGCTCACCCGGGACAGGGGGCATTAAGACCCAGTACTTC.

The chain has TRBV9 and TRBJ2-1; perhaps TRBD1 as D (5 bases). Germline values: CDR1 SGDLS, CDR2 YYNGEE. CDR3 length equals 13 residues. The ends were cut back, 0 bases at V and 8 bases at J, with 9 bases in the middle. CDR3 residues: CASSVGTPHEQFF. The DNA of the CDR3 is TGTGCCAGCAGCGTAGGGACACCCCATGAGCAGTTCTTC.

In this sample, this clonotype turned up a few times. Mismatch with germline at one junction end may stem from a read error. The chain is built from TRBV3-1 and TRBJ1-2; D remains unclear. This CDR3 spans 14 amino acids. CDR1 is LGHDT and CDR2 is YNNKEL in the germline V gene (reference sequence). The CDR3, as DNA: TGTGCCGGCAGCCGGGTGGAGGGCGCCTTTGGCTACACCTTC. Protein: CAGSRVEGAFGYTF.

The chain employs TRBV7-9 and TRBJ1-2, with D possibly being TRBD1 (5 bases). Germline CDR1 SEHNR, CDR2 FQNEAQ (reference sequence). With 8 bases removed from V and 2 bases from J, the gap between germline ends came to 18 bases. CDR3 size: 15 residues. The CDR3 DNA follows: TGTGCCAGCCTCCCGGAGGGGCGCGACAACTATGGCTACACCTTC. Translating it yields CASLPEGRDNYGYTF.